This T cell receptor beta chain was recorded in a study of regulatory T cells in long-lasting Graves disease. Study-level findings and limits: TRBV28 was favored in persistent disease, as were TRBJ1-2 and TRBJ2-5. Newly diagnosed patients shared about a thousand public clonotypes; persistent patients shared approximately 2,900.

This clonotype occurred a few times. Its antigen is undetermined. This CDR3 region has 13 residues. Germline V CDR1 and CDR2: DFQATT, SNEGSKA (reference sequence). Trimming took off 3 bases at V and 1 base at J, with 8 bases between the two ends. Time point given: newly diagnosed GD, antithyroid drugs for less than 3 months. PBMC-extracted RNA yielded the TCR library. Arm-PCR with iRepertoire HTBI primers amplified the CDR3 regions for these TCR beta libraries. MiXCR, applied by TCRdb to the multiplex PCR reads, yields one record per CDR3 protein. The profile covers around 240,000 distinct CDR3 sequences, with around a sixth appearing a single time and 11% to 15% taken by the ten largest. The same data also went into a second study, on T cells in Graves' hyperthyroidism and ophthalmopathy. This second study says: Patients aged 18 to 65 with hyperthyroidism were newly diagnosed, with duration under 2 months. Lactation, pregnancy, other autoimmune disease or uncontrolled infection led to exclusion of patients.

Specimen: peripheral blood mononuclear cells (PBMCs), collected at new diagnosis, from a patient treated with antithyroid drugs. The chain recombines TRBV20-1 with TRBJ2-3; D gene unclear. The TCR sequence derives from a woman aged 25 to 39 with Graves disease. The CDR3 DNA reads as TGCAGTGCTAGGGACGAGGGCACAGATACGCAGTATTTT. The encoded protein is CSARDEGTDTQYF.